Below are 27 T cell receptor beta chains sequenced from a single sample in a study of monozygotic twins with inflammatory bowel disease. TCRdb reprocessed the 5' RACE reads, keeping one entry per CDR3 protein, no DNA. The sample table sets out 350,000 to 500,000 distinct CDR3 sequences. Sequences were obtained from blood. The receptors were sampled from a human donor with ulcerative colitis or Crohn's disease, or a healthy co-twin of an affected twin (not recorded which).

This chain connects TRBV12-3 or TRBV12-4 to TRBJ2-5. CDR3 size: 12 residues. CDR3 loop: CASSTNQETQYF.

The chain has TRBV7-2 and TRBJ2-3; TCRdb lists TRBD2, though no DNA is available to test this call. This CDR3 has 15 amino acids. Germline assignment: CDR1 SGHTA and CDR2 FQGNSA. The CDR3 protein is CASSTPRGSTDTQYF.

The chain couples TRBV5-1 to TRBJ2-1; TCRdb proposes TRBD1, but this gene call is untestable without DNA. The CDR3 has 15 amino acids. Germline loops: CDR1 SGHRS, CDR2 YFSETQ. CDR3 region: CASSPPTGTHNEQFF.

The V call is TRBV5-1, the J call TRBJ1-2; TCRdb lists TRBD1, though no DNA is available to test this call. The CDR3 has 12 amino acids. Germline values: CDR1 SGHRS, CDR2 YFSETQ. CDR3: CASSPDRGGYTF.

This chain connects TRBV4-1 to TRBJ2-1; TCRdb's D call of TRBD2 is untestable without DNA. Germline V gives CDR1 MGHRA, CDR2 YSYEKL. The CDR3 spans 16 residues. This chain's CDR3 is CASSQILAGGMGEQFF.

The chain has TRBV12-3 or TRBV12-4 and TRBJ2-3; as DNA is missing, the TRBD2 call by TCRdb cannot be tested. The CDR3 runs 18 residues. The CDR3 sequence is CASSQTAAGRAGPDTQYF.

This sequence joins TRBV30 and TRBJ2-2; the D call from TCRdb, TRBD2, cannot be confirmed without DNA. The CDR3 totals 13 residues. Germline CDR1 GTSNPN, CDR2 SVGIG (reference sequence). CDR3 sequence: CAWSIAGIGELFF.

The V call is TRBV7-7, the J call TRBJ2-4; TCRdb picks TRBD2, but there is no DNA to check that call. Looked up from germline, CDR1 is SSHAT and CDR2 is FNYEAQ (reference sequence). CDR3 size: 13 residues. The CDR3 here is CASSSTPGDIQYF.

The V call is TRBV5-1, the J call TRBJ2-7; TCRdb returns TRBD1, unconfirmable since there is no DNA. Germline lookup yields CDR1 SGHRS and CDR2 YFSETQ. The CDR3 sequence is 14 residues long. The CDR3 sequence: CASSDDRVVYEQYF.

The rearrangement joins TRBV10-3 to TRBJ2-3. CDR1 ENHRY and CDR2 SYGVKD come from the germline V gene. This CDR3 has 13 residues. The chain's CDR3 is CATMGGYTDTQYF.

The CDR3 sequence is CASSLVLGLRGDTQYF. V usage is TRBV11-2 and J usage is TRBJ2-3; the D call from TCRdb, TRBD1, cannot be confirmed without DNA. CDR1 is SGHAT and CDR2 is FQNNGV in the germline V gene. The CDR3 length is 16 residues.

The chain joins TRBV3-1 to TRBJ2-7. Germline CDR1 and CDR2: LGHDT and YNNKEL (reference sequence). The CDR3 is 16 amino acids. Here the CDR3 reads CASSQGDPYSSYEQYF.

The chain has TRBV5-5 and TRBJ2-5; TCRdb's D call, TRBD1, is unchecked because there is no DNA. Germline CDR1 SGHKS, CDR2 YYEKEE (reference sequence). CDR3 length: 15 amino acids. This CDR3 reads CASSFTGSHQETQYF.

This chain uses TRBV7-2 with TRBJ2-6; TCRdb calls TRBD1, which cannot be checked without DNA. Germline V gene data show CDR1 as SGHTA and CDR2 as FQGNSA. CDR3 length: 17 amino acids. CDR3 sequence: CASSFGQPISGANVLTF.

The V gene is TRBV7-9, the J gene TRBJ1-2. The CDR3 runs to 14 residues. The germline CDR1 and CDR2 sequences are SEHNR and FQNEAQ (reference sequence). CDR3 in amino acids: CASSRGPRGSGYTF.

V is TRBV29-1 and J is TRBJ2-1; TCRdb designates TRBD2, a call that cannot be tested without DNA. Germline CDR1 and CDR2: SQVTM and ANQGSEA. This CDR3 has 15 residues. The CDR3 reads CSAGSSASLYNEQFF.

The J gene is TRBJ2-7, the V gene TRBV24-1. The CDR3 covers 13 residues. Germline V gives CDR1 KGHDR, CDR2 SFDVKD. CDR3 region: CATSDDSWGEQYF.

The J gene is TRBJ2-7, the V gene TRBV6-1; the D gene TCRdb calls, TRBD1, cannot be checked with no DNA. Germline CDR1 MNHNS, CDR2 SASEGT. The CDR3 consists of 15 residues. CDR3 loop: CASSMTGTGVYEQYF.

CDR3 amino acids: CSVAGQGRADTQYF. The chain combines TRBV29-1 with TRBJ2-3; TCRdb's D call, TRBD1, is unchecked because there is no DNA. The CDR3 loop spans 14 amino acids. Germline V gives CDR1 SQVTM, CDR2 ANQGSEA.

J is TRBJ2-2 and V is TRBV7-9; TCRdb picks TRBD1, but there is no DNA to check that call. Germline values: CDR1 SEHNR, CDR2 FQNEAQ (reference sequence). The length of the CDR3 is 15 residues. The CDR3 region is CASSRLGERTGELFF.

The chain links TRBV20-1 to TRBJ1-2. Germline V gene sequence: CDR1 DFQATT, CDR2 SNEGSKA (reference sequence). The length of the CDR3 is 14 residues. The CDR3 is CSAAGAGQGPGYTF.

This sequence joins TRBV29-1 and TRBJ1-1. Germline lookup yields CDR1 SQVTM and CDR2 ANQGSEA. The CDR3 consists of 14 residues. CDR3 amino acids: CSVADWDRLTEAFF.

The chain recombines TRBV7-2 with TRBJ2-1; the TCRdb D gene call, TRBD1, has no DNA to confirm it. Looked up from germline, CDR1 is SGHTA and CDR2 is FQGNSA. The CDR3 has 15 residues. This chain's CDR3 is CASSLTGQGVDEQFF.

The chain couples TRBV29-1 to TRBJ2-1; TCRdb outputs TRBD2, but without DNA this stays unchecked. This CDR3 spans 14 amino acids. CDR1 and CDR2 (germline): SQVTM, ANQGSEA. The CDR3 protein is CSVGRLAGGNEQFF.

The rearrangement links TRBV27 to TRBJ2-3; lacking DNA, the TRBD2 call made by TCRdb goes unchecked. CDR1 and CDR2 from the germline V gene are MNHEY and SMNVEV (reference sequence). This CDR3 has 16 residues. The CDR3 here is CASSPRTSGGGDTQYF.

This chain joins TRBV5-6 and TRBJ1-4; TCRdb lists TRBD1, though no DNA is available to test this call. Germline CDR1 and CDR2: SGHDT and YYEEEE. The CDR3 covers 15 residues. The CDR3 sequence: CASSLAGRPNEKLFF. The complete variable domain, with remaining parts taken from reference TRBV5-6 and TRBJ1-4, reads DAGVTQSPTHLIKTRGQQVTLRCSPKSGHDTVSWYQQALGQGPQFIFQYYEEEERQRGNFPDRFSGHQFPNYSSELNVNALLLGDSALYLCASSLAGRPNEKLFFGSGTQLSVL.

The chain is built from TRBV10-3 and TRBJ2-1; the D call of TRBD2 rests on TCRdb alone, since no DNA is present to check it. Germline assignment: CDR1 ENHRY and CDR2 SYGVKD. CDR3 length: 13 residues. CDR3 region: CAMTSGMGDEQFF.